One T cell receptor beta chain is described in this entry. Its antigen is not known. This sample is drawn from a study of high-grade serous ovarian cancer treatment subgroups. For the study at large: Samples averaged around 13,000 reads and 7,000 or so unique TCR beta rearrangements. Notes on the study in general: CDR1 and CDR2 were left unanalyzed; analyses focused on CDR3. Repertoire similarity ranged about 0.1 to 0.85 between tumors of one patient. Clonal relatedness tracked neoantigen level, and by trend copy number and mutation load.

The tumor samples were collected prior to definitive surgery or chemotherapy. The CDR3 extends over 15 amino acids. V was pared by 4 bases and J by 7 bases, with 11 bases of the junction left unmatched. CDR1 MDHEN and CDR2 SYDVKM come from the germline V gene. TCRdb keeps only in-frame clones here, not all; method: immunoSEQ multiplex PCR. The sample carries around 30,000 clones, roughly 80% recorded once. This rearrangement joins TRBV28 to TRBJ2-7, with 9 positions matching TRBD1. The receptor's source is a human donor with high-grade serous ovarian cancer. Specimen: tumor tissue. The CDR3 loop is CASSSPGQGLGEQYF. CDR3 nucleotide sequence: TGTGCCAGCAGTTCGCCGGGACAGGGATTGGGTGAGCAGTACTTC.